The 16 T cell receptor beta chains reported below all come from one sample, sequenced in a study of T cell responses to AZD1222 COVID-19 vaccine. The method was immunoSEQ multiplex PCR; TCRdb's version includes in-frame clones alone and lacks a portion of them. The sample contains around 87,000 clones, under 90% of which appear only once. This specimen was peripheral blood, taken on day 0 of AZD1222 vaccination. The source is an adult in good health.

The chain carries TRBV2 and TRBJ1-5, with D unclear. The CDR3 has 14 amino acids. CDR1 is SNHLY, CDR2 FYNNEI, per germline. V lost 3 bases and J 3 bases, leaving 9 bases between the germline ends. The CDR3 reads CASSEGRLNQPQHF. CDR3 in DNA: TGTGCCAGCAGTGAGGGCAGACTCAATCAGCCCCAGCATTTT.

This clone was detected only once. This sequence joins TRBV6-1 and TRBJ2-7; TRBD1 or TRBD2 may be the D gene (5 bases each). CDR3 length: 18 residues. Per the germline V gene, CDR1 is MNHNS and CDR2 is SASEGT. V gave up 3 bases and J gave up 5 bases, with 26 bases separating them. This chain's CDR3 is CASSDEGNFSSLWNEQYF. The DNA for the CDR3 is TGTGCCAGCAGTGATGAGGGGAACTTTAGTTCCTTGTGGAACGAGCAGTACTTC.

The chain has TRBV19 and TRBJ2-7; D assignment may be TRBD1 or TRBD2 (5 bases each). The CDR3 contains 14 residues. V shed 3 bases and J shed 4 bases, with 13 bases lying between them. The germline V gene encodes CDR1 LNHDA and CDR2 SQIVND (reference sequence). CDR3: CASSISRDVYEQYF. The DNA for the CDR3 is TGTGCCAGTAGTATCTCCCGGGACGTATACGAGCAGTACTTC.

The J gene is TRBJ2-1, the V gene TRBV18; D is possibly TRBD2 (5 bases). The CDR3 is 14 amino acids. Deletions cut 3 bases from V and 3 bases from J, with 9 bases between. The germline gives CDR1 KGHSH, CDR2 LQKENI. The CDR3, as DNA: TGTGCCAGCTCACCCGAGCGGAACTACAATGAGCAGTTCTTC. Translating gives CASSPERNYNEQFF.

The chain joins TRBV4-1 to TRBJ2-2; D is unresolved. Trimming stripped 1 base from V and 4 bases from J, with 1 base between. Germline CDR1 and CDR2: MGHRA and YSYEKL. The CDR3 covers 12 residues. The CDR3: CASSQGTGELFF. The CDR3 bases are TGCGCCAGCAGCCAAGGCACCGGGGAGCTGTTTTTT.

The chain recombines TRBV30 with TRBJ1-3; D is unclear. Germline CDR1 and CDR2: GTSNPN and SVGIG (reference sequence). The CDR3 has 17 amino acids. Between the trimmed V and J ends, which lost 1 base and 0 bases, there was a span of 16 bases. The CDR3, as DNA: TGTGCCTGGAGTGCTGGACTTGCGGGTGGCTCTGGAAACACCATATATTTT. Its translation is CAWSAGLAGGSGNTIYF.

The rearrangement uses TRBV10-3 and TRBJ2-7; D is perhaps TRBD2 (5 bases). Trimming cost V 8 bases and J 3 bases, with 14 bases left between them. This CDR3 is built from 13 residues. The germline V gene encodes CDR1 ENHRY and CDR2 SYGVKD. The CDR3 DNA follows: TGTGCCATCGCCGGCGGGTTCGGCTACGAGCAGTACTTC. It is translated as CAIAGGFGYEQYF.

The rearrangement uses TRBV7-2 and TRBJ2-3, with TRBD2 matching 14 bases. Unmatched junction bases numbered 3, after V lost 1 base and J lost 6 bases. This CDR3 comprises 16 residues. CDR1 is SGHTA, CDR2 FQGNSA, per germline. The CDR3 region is CASSLGGTSGSDTQYF. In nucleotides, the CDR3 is TGTGCCAGCAGCTTAGGAGGGACTAGCGGGAGTGATACGCAGTATTTT.

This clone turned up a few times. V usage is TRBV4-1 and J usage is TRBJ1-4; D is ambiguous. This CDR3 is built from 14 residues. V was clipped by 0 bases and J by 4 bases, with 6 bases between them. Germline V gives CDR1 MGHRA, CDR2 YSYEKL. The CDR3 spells CASSQDRDNEKLFF. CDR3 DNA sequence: TGCGCCAGCAGCCAAGACCGAGATAATGAAAAACTGTTTTTT.

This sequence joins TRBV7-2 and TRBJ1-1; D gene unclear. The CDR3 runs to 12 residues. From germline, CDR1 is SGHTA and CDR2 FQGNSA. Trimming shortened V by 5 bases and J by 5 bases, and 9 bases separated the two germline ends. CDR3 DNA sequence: TGTGCCAGCAGCGCTAGGCAGACTGAAGCTTTCTTT. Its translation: CASSARQTEAFF.

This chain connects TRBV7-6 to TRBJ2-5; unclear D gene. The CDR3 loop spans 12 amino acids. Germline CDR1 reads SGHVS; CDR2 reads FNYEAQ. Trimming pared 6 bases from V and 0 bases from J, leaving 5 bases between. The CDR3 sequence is CASSLYQETQYF. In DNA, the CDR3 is TGTGCCAGCAGTCTTTACCAAGAGACCCAGTACTTC. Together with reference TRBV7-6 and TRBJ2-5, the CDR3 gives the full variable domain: GAGVSQSPRYKVTKRGQDVALRCDPISGHVSLYWYRQALGQGPEFLTYFNYEAQQDKSGLPNDRFSAERPEGSISTLTIQRTEQRDSAMYRCASSLYQETQYFGPGTRLLVL.

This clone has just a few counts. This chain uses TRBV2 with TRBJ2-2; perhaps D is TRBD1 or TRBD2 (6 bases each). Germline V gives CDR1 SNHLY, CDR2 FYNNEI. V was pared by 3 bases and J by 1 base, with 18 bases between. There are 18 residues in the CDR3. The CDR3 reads CASSDRGSKRVNTGELFF. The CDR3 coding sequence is TGTGCCAGCAGTGATAGGGGGAGTAAGCGGGTGAACACCGGGGAGCTGTTTTTT.

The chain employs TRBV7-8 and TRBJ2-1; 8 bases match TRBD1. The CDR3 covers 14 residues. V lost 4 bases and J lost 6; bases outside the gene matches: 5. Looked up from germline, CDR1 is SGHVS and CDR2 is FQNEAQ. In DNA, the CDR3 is TGTGCCAGCAGCTCTGGACAGGGCGGCAATGAGCAGTTCTTC. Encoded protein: CASSSGQGGNEQFF.

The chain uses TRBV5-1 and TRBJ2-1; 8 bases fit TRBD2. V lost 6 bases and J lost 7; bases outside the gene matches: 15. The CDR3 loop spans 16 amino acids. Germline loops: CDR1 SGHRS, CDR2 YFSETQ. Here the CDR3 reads CASTDPRVAGSNEQFF. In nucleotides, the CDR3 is TGCGCCAGCACCGACCCTCGGGTAGCGGGATCGAATGAGCAGTTCTTC.

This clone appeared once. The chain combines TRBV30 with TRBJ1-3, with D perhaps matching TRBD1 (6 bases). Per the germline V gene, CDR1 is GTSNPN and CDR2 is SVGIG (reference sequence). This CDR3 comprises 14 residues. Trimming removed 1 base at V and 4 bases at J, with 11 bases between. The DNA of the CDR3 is TGTGCCTGGAGTGGCCGGGGGGCAGGAAACACCATATATTTT. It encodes CAWSGRGAGNTIYF.

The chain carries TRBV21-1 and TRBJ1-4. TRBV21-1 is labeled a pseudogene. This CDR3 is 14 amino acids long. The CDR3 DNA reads TGTGCCAGCAGCAAGCAAACAACTAATGAAAAACTGTTTTTT. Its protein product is CASSKQTTNEKLFF.